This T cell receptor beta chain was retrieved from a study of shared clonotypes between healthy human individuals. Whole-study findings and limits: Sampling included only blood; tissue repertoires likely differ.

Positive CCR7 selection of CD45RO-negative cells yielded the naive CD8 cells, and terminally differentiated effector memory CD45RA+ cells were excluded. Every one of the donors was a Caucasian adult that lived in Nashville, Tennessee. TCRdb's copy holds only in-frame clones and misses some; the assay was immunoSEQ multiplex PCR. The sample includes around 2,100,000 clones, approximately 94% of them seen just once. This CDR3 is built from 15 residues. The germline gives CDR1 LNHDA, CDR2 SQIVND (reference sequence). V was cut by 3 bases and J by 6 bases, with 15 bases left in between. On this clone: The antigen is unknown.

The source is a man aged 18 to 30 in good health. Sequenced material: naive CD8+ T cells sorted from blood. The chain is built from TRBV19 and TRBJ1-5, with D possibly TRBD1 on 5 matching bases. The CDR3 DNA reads TGTGCCAGTAGTATTCTTGAGGGACTCGGTCAGCCCCAGCATTTT. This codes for CASSILEGLGQPQHF.